This T cell receptor beta chain was captured in a study of PD-1 blockade in mismatch repair-deficient tumors. Whole-study context: Patients had about a dozen mismatch repair-deficient cancer types and were previously treated and progressing.

Only in-frame clones appear in the TCRdb table, and some are missing; sequencing was by immunoSEQ multiplex PCR. The table shows roughly 70,000 clones, with about 72% occurring only once. All patients were mismatch repair deficient, assessed by either PCR or immunohistochemistry. TCRs were sequenced from a few patients responding to pembrolizumab. In the case of this clone: Its specificity is not known.

Study-wide points: After pembrolizumab, tumor-resident clones rose rapidly, then generally contracted before radiologic responses.

The CDR3 consists of 14 residues. Trimming cost V 4 bases and J 5 bases, with 15 bases left between them. The germline V gene encodes CDR1 SGHRS and CDR2 YFSETQ. The specimen comprised peripheral blood, sampled 2 weeks after starting pembrolizumab. The chain links TRBV5-1 to TRBJ1-1; perhaps TRBD1 as D (6 bases). The source is an adult with mismatch repair-deficient cancer. Written as DNA, the CDR3 is TGCGCCAGCAGCCCCAGAGGGGGAGAAACTGAAGCTTTCTTT. Protein product: CASSPRGGETEAFF. Using reference TRBV5-1 and TRBJ1-1 for the parts outside the CDR3, the full variable domain is KAGVTQTPRYLIKTRGQQVTLSCSPISGHRSVSWYQQTPGQGLQFLFEYFSETQRNKGNFPGRFSGRQFSNSRSEMNVSTLELGDSALYLCASSPRGGETEAFFGQGTRLTVV.